This T cell receptor beta chain is from a study of regulatory T cells in long-lasting Graves disease (TCRdb year 2021). The study in broad terms: To count as having persistent Graves' disease, a patient had to have received antithyroid drug treatment for over 5 years with TSH receptor autoantibodies remaining persistently positive. Persistent Graves' disease patients were compared with newly diagnosed Graves' disease patients by peripheral blood TCR sequencing and RNA sequencing. The study was registered as a clinical trial and conducted in China. TCR sequencing covered some 13 persistent and 20 or so newly diagnosed Graves' disease patients, some 33 samples in total. On average, persistent Graves' disease patients in the clinical cohort had been on antithyroid drugs for roughly 11 years.

Taken from cysteine to phenylalanine, the CDR3 has 14 residues. Only CDR3 DNA remains: 42 bases, in frame from the first base. For CDR1 and CDR2, the germline V gene lists SGHRS and YFSETQ. V sheds 4 bases and J sheds 8 bases, leaving 15 bases between their ends. Read against the paper, the sample's time point label means: persistent/refractory GD, antithyroid drugs over 5 years with positive TRAb. For both TCR sequencing and RNA sequencing, RNA was extracted from PBMCs in TRIzol. The diagnosis of Graves' disease was made according to American Thyroid Association guidelines. Patients were recruited from an endocrinology department in Xi'an, China. Each patient gave roughly 8.4 milliliters of peripheral blood, collected in an EDTA anticoagulant tube. Ficoll Paque Plus density gradient separation was used to isolate PBMCs, and no further T cell sorting was done. RNA quality was checked with an Agilent 2100 Bioanalyzer and agarose gel, and concentration with a NanoDrop 2000.

Library method: multiplex PCR. The instrument given in TCRdb is Illumina HiSeq 4000. iRepertoire HTBI primers and Arm-PCR amplification of CDR3 regions were used to construct TCR beta libraries. Before sequencing, the PCR products underwent gel purification. The authors' pipeline ran thus. A total of some 65 TRBV and 14 TRBJ segments were identified across samples and were used for gene usage analysis of CDR3 amino acid clonotypes. COPE and FqMerger were used to merge the filtered high-quality paired reads into contigs. BLAST was used to align contigs to the IMGT TRBV, TRBD and TRBJ reference genes, and CDR3 was defined following IMGT. Highly expanded clones were defined as clonotypes with a frequency above 0.1%. Shannon entropy was used to measure repertoire diversity, and the Gini coefficient was used to measure V-J evenness. A clonotype found in more than one individual was treated as public. The raw public reads went through TCRdb reprocessing: fastp at Q25, MiXCR clone calling, in-frame beta chains kept. Each CDR3 protein appears once, grouped with its most common genes and DNA. Here the V and J calls rest on TCRdb's processing, not on the authors' analysis. In this sample the table shows around 300,000 distinct CDR3 sequences, approximately 20% of which occur a single time. The top ten clonotypes cover more than 50% of the sample.

This clonotype was detected many times. The specificity of this receptor is unknown. No clone much larger than this one lies a single base away; base qualities are absent. Study-level results and caveats: Patients with persistent disease shared more public clonotypes (about 3,000) than newly diagnosed patients did (more than 900). The study examined only peripheral blood because the primary lesion, thyroid tissue, could not be accessed. Persistent Graves' disease patients showed lower TCR Shannon entropy and fewer highly expanded clones than newly diagnosed patients, suggesting clonal expansion. TRBV28, TRBJ1-2 and TRBJ2-5 were preferentially used in persistent disease, while TRBV20-1 and TRBJ2-1 were favored in newly diagnosed disease. Sequencing and analysis were restricted to the TCR beta chain. The authors noted that the small sample size was a limitation that may lower accuracy.

This clonotype was sampled from a female donor with Graves disease. Specimen: peripheral blood mononuclear cells (PBMCs), collected when the disease was refractory, from a patient treated with antithyroid drugs. The chain joins TRBV5-1 to TRBJ1-4; the D segment could be TRBD1, given 6 matching bases. The nucleotides are TGCGCCAGCAGCCTGGGCAGGGGAAGAGAAAAACTGTTTTTT. Its protein product is CASSLGRGREKLFF.